This TCR beta chain was identified in a study of T cells after yellow fever vaccination. Trimming cost V 2 bases and J 5 bases, with 12 bases left between them. CDR1 and CDR2 (germline): SQVTM, ANQGSEA. This CDR3 is 13 amino acids long. A single record per CDR3 protein comes from TCRdb applying MiXCR to the 5' RACE reads. The repertoire holds roughly 300,000 distinct CDR3 sequences, with around 6.8% as singletons. The receptor comes from a young man who received the YFV17D yellow fever vaccine. The sample here was PBMCs, taken 45 days after the first yellow fever vaccination. The chain has TRBV29-1 and TRBJ1-2; possibly TRBD1 for D (5 bases). Written as DNA, the CDR3 is TGCAGCGTTGAACGGGACGCCGGATATGGCTACACCTTC. Its translation: CSVERDAGYGYTF.